One sample yielded the 21 T cell receptor beta chains listed below, sequenced in a study of cytomegalovirus exposure and HLA in healthy donors. The primer mix had 60 Vbeta and 13 Jbeta primers. Sequencing was performed with immunoSEQ multiplex PCR; in TCRdb, only in-frame clones are kept and a portion is missing. Found here are over 100,000 clones; the top ten clones hold 1.7%. Input material: PBMCs. The source of these receptors is a man aged 18 to 29 in good health and CMV-seronegative.

V and J are TRBV11-2 and TRBJ2-4; TRBD2 agrees at 9 bases. J gave up 2 bases and V 5 bases, and 7 bases lay outside the gene matches. The CDR3 has 16 residues. The V gene's germline CDR1 is SGHAT and CDR2 FQNNGV. In nucleotides, the CDR3 is TGTGCCAGCAGCCAGCGGGGGGCTGTGACCAAAAACATTCAGTACTTC. Translating it yields CASSQRGAVTKNIQYF.

This chain links TRBV6-1 with TRBJ1-4, with 7 bases lining up with TRBD1. The junction had 10 bases not matched to a gene; V was cut back by 5 bases and J by 7 bases. Per the germline V gene, CDR1 is MNHNS and CDR2 is SASEGT. CDR3 length: 15 amino acids. The CDR3 nucleotides read TGTGCCAGCAGTAAATGGGACAGTAGAAGTGAAAAACTGTTTTTT. Its translation is CASSKWDSRSEKLFF.

The chain is built from TRBV2 and TRBJ2-2; D remains unclear. The CDR3 has 15 residues. The V end was cut by 8 bases, the J end by 5 bases, with 18 bases between. Germline V gene sequence: CDR1 SNHLY, CDR2 FYNNEI. The CDR3 bases are TGTGCCAGCGCAAGGAGCTGGTCCCTGACCGGGGAGCTGTTTTTT. Its protein product is CASARSWSLTGELFF.

The J gene is TRBJ1-2, the V gene TRBV6-5, with a tentative D call TRBD1 (5 bases). Trimming left V 9 bases short and J 5 bases short, with 13 bases between. From germline, CDR1 is MNHEY and CDR2 SVGAGI. CDR3 length equals 12 residues. This chain's CDR3 is CASQGDSYGYTF. DNA for the CDR3: TGTGCCAGTCAGGGTGACAGTTATGGCTACACCTTC.

The rearrangement joins TRBV27 to TRBJ2-5; no clear D gene. Germline V gene data show CDR1 as MNHEY and CDR2 as SMNVEV (reference sequence). Trimming shortened V by 5 bases and J by 5 bases, and 12 bases separated the two germline ends. The CDR3 has 13 residues. The CDR3 is CASSRVAGETQYF. The DNA for the CDR3 is TGTGCCAGCAGTCGAGTGGCCGGGGAGACCCAGTACTTC.

The rearrangement joins TRBV29-1 to TRBJ2-7; no firm D call. This CDR3 has 12 residues. V lost 6 bases and J 3 bases, leaving 12 bases between the germline ends. Germline V gene sequence: CDR1 SQVTM, CDR2 ANQGSEA. The CDR3 DNA follows: TGCAGCGTAAAGACACAGAACTACGAGCAGTACTTC. This encodes CSVKTQNYEQYF.

V and J are TRBV9 and TRBJ2-7, with D maybe TRBD2 (7 bases). The CDR3 is 14 amino acids. Trimming shortened V by 1 base and J by 5 bases, and 13 bases separated the two germline ends. Germline values: CDR1 SGDLS, CDR2 YYNGEE. The CDR3: CASSVYSGGHEQYF. CDR3 sequence (DNA): TGTGCCAGCAGCGTATATTCCGGGGGGCACGAGCAGTACTTC. The entire variable domain, with the rest obtained from reference TRBV9 and TRBJ2-7, is as follows: DSGVTQTPKHLITATGQRVTLRCSPRSGDLSVYWYQQSLDQGLQFLIQYYNGEERAKGNILERFSAQQFPDLHSELNLSSLELGDSALYFCASSVYSGGHEQYFGPGTRLTVT.

V is TRBV5-1 and J is TRBJ1-3; TRBD1 is a possible D gene (6 bases). Germline CDR1 and CDR2: SGHRS and YFSETQ. V shed 3 bases and J shed 0 bases, with 13 bases lying between them. The CDR3 has 16 amino acids. CDR3 region: CASSSSQGFSGNTIYF. CDR3 coding DNA: TGCGCCAGCAGCTCTTCACAGGGTTTCTCTGGAAACACCATATATTTT.

This chain uses TRBV2 with TRBJ2-3, with a weak D call TRBD1 (6 bases). Trimming cost V 4 bases and J 5 bases, with 10 bases left between them. Germline V gene sequence: CDR1 SNHLY, CDR2 FYNNEI. This CDR3 has 13 amino acids. CDR3 in amino acids: CASSARTEDTQYF. CDR3 nucleotide sequence: TGTGCCAGCAGTGCGAGGACAGAAGATACGCAGTATTTT.

This chain links TRBV5-6 with TRBJ2-7; a possible D gene is TRBD1 (5 bases). The CDR3 spans 15 residues. CDR1 and CDR2 from the germline V gene are SGHDT and YYEEEE. V gave up 4 bases and J gave up 5 bases, with 19 bases separating them. The CDR3 nucleotides are TGTGCCAGCAGCCTAGGACACCTCCGTCCCAACGAGCAGTACTTC. It specifies CASSLGHLRPNEQYF.

In DNA form, the CDR3 reads TGTGCCAGCAGTGACCGGACAGGGGGCGCCGGGGGGGCCAACGTCCTGACTTTC. It yields the protein CASSDRTGGAGGANVLTF. This rearrangement joins TRBV28 to TRBJ2-6; the match to TRBD1 covers 11 bases. This CDR3 has 18 amino acids. The V gene end was trimmed by 5 bases and the J gene end by 4 bases; junction bases not matched to a gene: 10. From germline, CDR1 is MDHEN and CDR2 SYDVKM.

The chain joins TRBV6-6 to TRBJ1-5; D uncertain. V lost 7 bases and J 4 bases, leaving 11 bases between the germline ends. Germline CDR1 and CDR2: MNHNY and SVGAGI (reference sequence). This CDR3 is built from 13 residues. This CDR3 reads CASNSLGNQPQHF. For the CDR3, the DNA is TGTGCCAGCAATTCACTCGGTAATCAGCCCCAGCATTTT.

This chain uses TRBV5-4 with TRBJ2-3; TRBD2 matches 12 bases. Per germline, CDR1 SGHNT and CDR2 YYREEE (reference sequence). The V and J ends lost 1 base and 5 bases, in that order; junction bases with no gene match: 8. CDR3 length equals 17 residues. CDR3 residues: CASSLPSGRVAGDTQYF. The DNA of the CDR3 is TGTGCCAGCAGCTTGCCTAGCGGGAGGGTTGCCGGAGATACGCAGTATTTT.

The chain joins TRBV9 to TRBJ1-3; no clear D. V was clipped by 3 bases and J by 8 bases, with 12 bases between them. This CDR3 region has 13 residues. Germline CDR1 reads SGDLS; CDR2 reads YYNGEE. The CDR3 DNA sequence: TGTGCCAGCAGCGGAACGACTTGGGACACCATATATTTT. Protein product: CASSGTTWDTIYF.

The chain couples TRBV6-6 to TRBJ2-1; a possible D gene is TRBD1 (6 bases). Trimming shortened V by 6 bases and J by 5 bases, and 11 bases separated the two germline ends. CDR3 size: 13 residues. Germline V gene data show CDR1 as MNHNY and CDR2 as SVGAGI (reference sequence). The CDR3 DNA reads as TGTGCCAGCAGCCGACAGGTCCACAATGAGCAGTTCTTC. This codes for CASSRQVHNEQFF.

The gene calls are TRBV5-1 and TRBJ1-4; possibly TRBD1 for D (6 bases). The CDR3 covers 17 residues. Trimming cost V 3 bases and J 4 bases, with 19 bases left between them. Germline CDR1 and CDR2: SGHRS and YFSETQ. The CDR3 coding sequence is TGCGCCAGCAGCTCACAGACAGGTCCGGTTGATAATGAAAAACTGTTTTTT. Protein: CASSSQTGPVDNEKLFF.

J is TRBJ2-4 and V is TRBV19; 12 bases are shared with TRBD1. Germline values: CDR1 LNHDA, CDR2 SQIVND (reference sequence). The V gene end was trimmed by 5 bases and the J gene end by 0 bases; junction bases not matched to a gene: 8. CDR3 length equals 18 residues. The CDR3 protein is CASSPGQGASIAKNIQYF. CDR3 DNA sequence: TGTGCCAGTAGTCCGGGACAGGGGGCTTCCATAGCCAAAAACATTCAGTACTTC.

The rearrangement uses TRBV7-2 and TRBJ1-5, with 9 bases aligning to TRBD1. V shed 1 base and J 6 bases; nucleotides not matched to a gene: 4. Germline V gene sequence: CDR1 SGHTA, CDR2 FQGNSA. This CDR3 region has 15 residues. CDR3 DNA: TGTGCCAGCAGCTTAGGACAGGGGGGGGGTCAGCCCCAGCATTTT. It is translated as CASSLGQGGGQPQHF.

This chain joins TRBV28 and TRBJ1-4, with no clear D. Germline CDR1 MDHEN, CDR2 SYDVKM. The V gene lost 3 bases and the J gene lost 8 bases, with 13 bases spanning the gap. This CDR3 region has 14 residues. The CDR3 nucleotides read TGTGCCAGCAGTTTGTTGGGGAGCCGAGAAAAACTGTTTTTT. Amino acids: CASSLLGSREKLFF.

The rearrangement links TRBV4-2 to TRBJ1-3; D remains ambiguous. The V gene's germline CDR1 is LGHNA and CDR2 YNFKEQ. Trimming left V 1 base short and J 0 bases short, with 16 bases between. The CDR3 loop spans 18 amino acids. The CDR3 here is CASSQAVFAGLSGNTIYF. CDR3 in DNA: TGTGCCAGCAGCCAAGCGGTGTTTGCGGGTCTCTCTGGAAACACCATATATTTT.

The chain is built from TRBV7-9 and TRBJ2-7; perhaps TRBD1 as D (5 bases). CDR3 length equals 13 residues. V was shortened by 5 bases and J by 6 bases, with 14 bases between the two germline ends. CDR1 SEHNR and CDR2 FQNEAQ come from the germline V gene (reference sequence). The CDR3: CASSPVQGLEQYF. The CDR3 DNA reads as TGTGCCAGCAGCCCAGTGCAGGGTCTCGAGCAGTACTTC.